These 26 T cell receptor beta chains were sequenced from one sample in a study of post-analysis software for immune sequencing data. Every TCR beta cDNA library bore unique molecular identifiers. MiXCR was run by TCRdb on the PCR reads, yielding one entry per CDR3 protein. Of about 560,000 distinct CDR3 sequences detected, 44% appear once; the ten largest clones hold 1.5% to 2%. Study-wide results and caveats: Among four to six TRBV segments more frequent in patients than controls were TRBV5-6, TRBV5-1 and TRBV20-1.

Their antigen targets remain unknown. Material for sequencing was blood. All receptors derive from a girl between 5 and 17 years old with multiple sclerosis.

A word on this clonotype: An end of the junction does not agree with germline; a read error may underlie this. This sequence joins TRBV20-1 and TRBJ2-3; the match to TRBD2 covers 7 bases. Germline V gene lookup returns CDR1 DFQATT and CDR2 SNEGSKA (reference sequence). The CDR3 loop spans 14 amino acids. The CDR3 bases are TGCAGTGCGTTAGCGGGTTCTAGCACAGGTACGCAGTATTTT. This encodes CSALAGSSTGTQYF.

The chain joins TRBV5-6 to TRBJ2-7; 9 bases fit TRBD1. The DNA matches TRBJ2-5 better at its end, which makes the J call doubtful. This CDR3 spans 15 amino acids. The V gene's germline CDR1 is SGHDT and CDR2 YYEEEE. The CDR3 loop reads CASSLLNRGRETQYF. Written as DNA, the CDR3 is TGTGCCAGCAGCTTGTTGAACAGGGGGCGAGAGACCCAGTACTTC.

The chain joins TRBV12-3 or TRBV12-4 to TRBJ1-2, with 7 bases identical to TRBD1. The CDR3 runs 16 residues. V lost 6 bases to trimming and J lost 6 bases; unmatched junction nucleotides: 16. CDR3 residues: CASSPEGARALNGYTF. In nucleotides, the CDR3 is TGTGCCAGCAGCCCTGAGGGGGCTAGGGCCCTGAATGGCTACACCTTC.

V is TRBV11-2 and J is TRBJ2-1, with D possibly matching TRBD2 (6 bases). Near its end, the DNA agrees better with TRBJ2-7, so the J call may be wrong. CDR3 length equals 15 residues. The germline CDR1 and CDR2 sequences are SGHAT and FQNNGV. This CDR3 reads CASSGPSESYNEQYF. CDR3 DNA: TGTGCCAGCAGCGGACCTAGCGAGTCCTACAATGAGCAGTACTTC.

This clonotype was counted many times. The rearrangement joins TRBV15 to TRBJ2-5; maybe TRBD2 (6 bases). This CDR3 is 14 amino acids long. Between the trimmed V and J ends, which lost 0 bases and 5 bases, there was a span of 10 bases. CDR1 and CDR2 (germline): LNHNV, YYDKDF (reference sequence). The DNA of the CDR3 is TGTGCCACCAGCAGAGAGGAGGGATGGGAGACCCAGTACTTC. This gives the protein CATSREEGWETQYF.

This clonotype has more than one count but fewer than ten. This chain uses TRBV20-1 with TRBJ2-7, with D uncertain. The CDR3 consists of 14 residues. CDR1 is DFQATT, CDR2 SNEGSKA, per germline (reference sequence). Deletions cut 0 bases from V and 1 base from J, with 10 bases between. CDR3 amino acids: CSARDEERSYEQYF. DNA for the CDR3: TGCAGTGCTAGAGATGAGGAACGGTCCTACGAGCAGTACTTC.

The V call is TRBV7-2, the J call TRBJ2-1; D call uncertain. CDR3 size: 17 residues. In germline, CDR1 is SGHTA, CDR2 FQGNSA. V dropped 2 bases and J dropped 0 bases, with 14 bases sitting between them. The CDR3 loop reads CASSLSIGSDSYNEQFF. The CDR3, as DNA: TGTGCCAGCAGCTTATCCATTGGCTCTGACTCCTACAATGAGCAGTTCTTC.

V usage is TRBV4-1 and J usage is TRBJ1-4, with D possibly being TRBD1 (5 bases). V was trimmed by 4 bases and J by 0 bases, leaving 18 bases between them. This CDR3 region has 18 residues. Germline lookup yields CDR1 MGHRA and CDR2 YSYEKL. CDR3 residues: CASSRKGLHLTTNEKLFF. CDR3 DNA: TGCGCCAGCAGCCGGAAGGGACTACACCTTACAACTAATGAAAAACTGTTTTTT.

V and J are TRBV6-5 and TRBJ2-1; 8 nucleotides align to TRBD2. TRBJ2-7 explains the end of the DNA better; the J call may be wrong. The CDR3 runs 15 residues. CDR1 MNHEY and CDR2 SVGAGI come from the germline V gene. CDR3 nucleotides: TGTGCCAGCACGGGGGGGGGCCATGACTACAATGAGCAGTACTTC. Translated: CASTGGGHDYNEQYF.

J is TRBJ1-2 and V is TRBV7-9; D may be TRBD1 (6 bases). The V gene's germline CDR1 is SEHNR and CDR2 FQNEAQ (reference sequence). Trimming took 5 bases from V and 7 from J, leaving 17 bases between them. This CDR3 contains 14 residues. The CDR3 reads CASSPRGGLSGYTF. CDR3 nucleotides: TGTGCCAGCAGCCCCAGAGGGGGGCTGAGTGGCTACACCTTC.

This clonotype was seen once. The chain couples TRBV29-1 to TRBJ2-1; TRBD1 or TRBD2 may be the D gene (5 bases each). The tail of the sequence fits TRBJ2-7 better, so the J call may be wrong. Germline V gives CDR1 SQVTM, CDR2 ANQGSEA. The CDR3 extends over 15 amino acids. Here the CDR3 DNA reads TGCAGCGGGTCGGGGCCCGGGTTAAGGCTCAATGAGCAGTACTTC. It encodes CSGSGPGLRLNEQYF.

The CDR3 reads CAISATPGGPSTDTQYF. The CDR3 DNA follows: TGTGCCATCAGTGCGACTCCGGGGGGACCGAGCACAGATACGCAGTATTTT. The chain uses TRBV10-3 and TRBJ2-3; 7 nucleotides align to TRBD2. Per the germline V gene, CDR1 is ENHRY and CDR2 is SYGVKD. CDR3 size: 17 residues. The V and J ends lost 4 bases and 0 bases, in that order; junction bases with no gene match: 10.

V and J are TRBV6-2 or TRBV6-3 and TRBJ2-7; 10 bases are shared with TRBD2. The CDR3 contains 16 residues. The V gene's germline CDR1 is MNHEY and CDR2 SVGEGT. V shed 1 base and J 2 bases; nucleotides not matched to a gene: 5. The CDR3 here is CASSYWSGRVTYEQYF. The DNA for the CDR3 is TGTGCCAGCAGTTACTGGAGCGGGAGGGTAACCTACGAGCAGTACTTC.

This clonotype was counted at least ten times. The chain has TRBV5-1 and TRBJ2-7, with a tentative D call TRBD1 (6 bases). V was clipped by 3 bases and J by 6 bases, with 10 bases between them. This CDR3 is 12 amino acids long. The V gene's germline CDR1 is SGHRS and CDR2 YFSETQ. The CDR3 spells CASSSTGAEQYF. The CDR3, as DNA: TGCGCCAGCAGCTCGACAGGAGCCGAGCAGTACTTC.

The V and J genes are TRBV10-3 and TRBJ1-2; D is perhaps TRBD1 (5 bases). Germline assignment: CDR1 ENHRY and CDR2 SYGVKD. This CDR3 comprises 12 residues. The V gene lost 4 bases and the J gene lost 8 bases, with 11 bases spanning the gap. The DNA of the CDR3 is TGTGCCATCAGTGTGGGACCGGGCGGCTACACCTTC. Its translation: CAISVGPGGYTF.

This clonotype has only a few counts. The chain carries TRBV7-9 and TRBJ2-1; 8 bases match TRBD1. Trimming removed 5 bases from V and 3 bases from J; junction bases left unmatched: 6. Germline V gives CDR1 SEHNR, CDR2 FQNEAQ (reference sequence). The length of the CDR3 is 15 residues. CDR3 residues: CASSPGGNGYNEQFF. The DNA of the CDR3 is TGTGCCAGCAGCCCAGGGGGCAACGGCTACAATGAGCAGTTCTTC.

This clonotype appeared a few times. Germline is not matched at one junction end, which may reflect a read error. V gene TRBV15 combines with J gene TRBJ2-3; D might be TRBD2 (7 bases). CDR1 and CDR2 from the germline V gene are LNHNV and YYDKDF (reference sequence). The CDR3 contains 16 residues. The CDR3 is CATSRDLEGGRNTQYF. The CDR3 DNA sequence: TGCGCCACCAGCAGAGATCTTGAGGGGGGGAGGAATACGCAGTATTTT. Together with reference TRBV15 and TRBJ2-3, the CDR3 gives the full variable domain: DAMVIQNPRYQVTQFGKPVTLSCSQTLNHNVMYWYQQKSSQAPKLLFHYYDKDFNNEADTPDNFQSRRPNTSFCFLDIRSPGLGDTAMYLCATSRDLEGGRNTQYFGPGTRLTVL.

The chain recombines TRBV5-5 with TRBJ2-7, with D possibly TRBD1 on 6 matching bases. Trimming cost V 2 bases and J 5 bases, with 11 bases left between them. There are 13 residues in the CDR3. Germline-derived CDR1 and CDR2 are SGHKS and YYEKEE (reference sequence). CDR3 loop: CASSLLTGNEQYF. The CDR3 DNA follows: TGTGCCAGCAGCTTACTTACAGGGAACGAGCAGTACTTC. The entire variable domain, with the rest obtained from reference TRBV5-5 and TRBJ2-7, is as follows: DAGVTQSPTHLIKTRGQQVTLRCSPISGHKSVSWYQQVLGQGPQFIFQYYEKEERGRGNFPDRFSARQFPNYSSELNVNALLLGDSALYLCASSLLTGNEQYFGPGTRLTVT.

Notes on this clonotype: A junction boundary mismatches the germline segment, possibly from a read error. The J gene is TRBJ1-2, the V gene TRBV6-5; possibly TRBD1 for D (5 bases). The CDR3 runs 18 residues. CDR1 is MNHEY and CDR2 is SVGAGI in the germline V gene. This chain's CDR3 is CASSYGGRGLEGSAGNTF. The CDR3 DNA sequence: TGTGCCAGCAGTTACGGCGGGAGGGGATTAGAGGGAAGCGCTGGCAACACCTTC.

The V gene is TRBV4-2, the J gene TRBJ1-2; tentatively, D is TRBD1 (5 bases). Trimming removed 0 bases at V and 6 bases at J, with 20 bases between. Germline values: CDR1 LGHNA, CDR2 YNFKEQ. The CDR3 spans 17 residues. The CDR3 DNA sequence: TGTGCCAGCAGCCAAGATACGGCCATCCCTCTCAGGGATGGCTACACCTTC. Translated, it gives CASSQDTAIPLRDGYTF.

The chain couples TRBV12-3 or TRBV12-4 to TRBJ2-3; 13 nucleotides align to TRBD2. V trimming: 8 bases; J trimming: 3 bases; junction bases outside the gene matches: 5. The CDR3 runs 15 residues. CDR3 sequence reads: CASGRGLAGTDTQYF. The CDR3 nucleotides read TGTGCCAGCGGCCGGGGACTAGCGGGGACAGATACGCAGTATTTT.

The chain's CDR3 is CASSSPMAGPDTDTQYF. As DNA, the CDR3 is TGTGCCAGCAGCTCCCCAATGGCGGGGCCTGACACAGATACGCAGTATTTT. The V call is TRBV7-2, the J call TRBJ2-3, with TRBD2 as a possible D gene (6 bases). This CDR3 spans 17 amino acids. The germline V gene has CDR1 SGHTA and CDR2 FQGNSA. V lost 4 bases to trimming and J lost 2 bases, with 19 bases between them.

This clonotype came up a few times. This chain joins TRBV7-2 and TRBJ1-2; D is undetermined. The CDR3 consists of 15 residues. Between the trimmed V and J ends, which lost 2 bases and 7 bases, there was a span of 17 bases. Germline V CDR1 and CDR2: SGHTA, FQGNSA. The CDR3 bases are TGTGCCAGCAGCTTACGCAGAAATCCGGATGGTGGCTACACCTTC. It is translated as CASSLRRNPDGGYTF.

CDR3 DNA: TGTGCCAGCAGCTTAACAGGGGGAAGGAACACTGAAGCTTTCTTT. It yields the protein CASSLTGGRNTEAFF. This chain links TRBV7-3 with TRBJ1-1; D is perhaps TRBD1 (6 bases). V shed 0 bases and J shed 1 base, with 9 bases lying between them. The V gene's germline CDR1 is SGHTA and CDR2 FQGTGA. The CDR3 is 15 residues long.

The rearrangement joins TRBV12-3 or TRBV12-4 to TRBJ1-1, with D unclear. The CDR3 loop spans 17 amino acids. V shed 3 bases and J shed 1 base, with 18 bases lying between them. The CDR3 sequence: CASSFTIITEENTEAFF. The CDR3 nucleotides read TGTGCCAGCAGTTTTACTATAATAACAGAAGAGAACACTGAAGCTTTCTTT.

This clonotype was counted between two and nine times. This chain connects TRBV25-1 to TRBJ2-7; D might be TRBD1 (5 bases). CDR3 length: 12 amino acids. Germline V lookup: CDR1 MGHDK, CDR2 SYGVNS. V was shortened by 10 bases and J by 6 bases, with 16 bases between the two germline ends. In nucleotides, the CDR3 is TGTGCCACACAGGTGGGGTGGAGCGAGCAGTACTTC. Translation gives CATQVGWSEQYF.